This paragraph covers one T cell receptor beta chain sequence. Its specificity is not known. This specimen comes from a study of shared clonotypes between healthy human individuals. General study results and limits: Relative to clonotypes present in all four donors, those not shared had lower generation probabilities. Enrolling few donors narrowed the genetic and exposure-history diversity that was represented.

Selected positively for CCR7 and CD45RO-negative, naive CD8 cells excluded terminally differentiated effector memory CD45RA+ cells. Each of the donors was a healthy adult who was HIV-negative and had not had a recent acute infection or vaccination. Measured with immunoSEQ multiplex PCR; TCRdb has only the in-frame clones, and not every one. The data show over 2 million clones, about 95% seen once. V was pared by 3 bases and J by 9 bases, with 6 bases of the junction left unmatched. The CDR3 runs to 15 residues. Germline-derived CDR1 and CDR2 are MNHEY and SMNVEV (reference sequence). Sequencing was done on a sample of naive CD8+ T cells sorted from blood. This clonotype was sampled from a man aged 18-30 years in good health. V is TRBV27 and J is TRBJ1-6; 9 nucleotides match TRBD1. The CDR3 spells CASSFSQGAASPLHF. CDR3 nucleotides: TGTGCCAGCAGTTTTTCACAGGGGGCGGCTTCACCCCTCCACTTT.